One and the same sample provided the 31 T cell receptor beta chains below, sequenced in a study of blood T cell repertoires in COVID-19. The repertoire was sequenced with immunoSEQ multiplex PCR; TCRdb's copy has only in-frame clones and lacks some. The data hold 120,000 or so clones, with 80% observed a single time. Sequencing input: peripheral blood. The receptors derive from a man between 70 and 80 years old with acute or convalescent COVID-19.

The V call is TRBV9, the J call TRBJ2-7; weak D call: TRBD1 (5 bases). Trimming removed 0 bases from V and 7 bases from J, with 11 bases in between. This CDR3 comprises 13 residues. CDR1 is SGDLS, CDR2 YYNGEE, per germline. CDR3 DNA sequence: TGTGCCAGCAGCGTAGGGTCAGGGTGGGAGCAGTACTTC. Residues: CASSVGSGWEQYF.

The rearrangement links TRBV10-1 to TRBJ2-3, with TRBD2 matching 13 bases. Per the germline V gene, CDR1 is WNHNN and CDR2 is SYGVQD (reference sequence). The CDR3 consists of 17 residues. V was pared by 5 bases and J by 4 bases, with 9 bases of the junction left unmatched. The DNA for the CDR3 is TGCGCCAGCAGTTTTTTAGGACTAGCGGGGGAACCAGATACGCAGTATTTT. Its protein product is CASSFLGLAGEPDTQYF.

This chain uses TRBV2 with TRBJ1-2; a weak D match, TRBD1 (5 bases). In germline, CDR1 is SNHLY, CDR2 FYNNEI. This CDR3 contains 13 residues. V dropped 3 bases and J dropped 4 bases, with 9 bases sitting between them. The chain's CDR3 is CASSEGRGYGYTF. CDR3 coding DNA: TGTGCCAGCAGTGAGGGTAGGGGCTATGGCTACACCTTC.

The V gene is TRBV6-5, the J gene TRBJ2-1, with 8 bases fitting TRBD1. The CDR3 loop spans 13 amino acids. V shed 4 bases and J 5 bases; nucleotides not matched to a gene: 1. CDR1 is MNHEY, CDR2 SVGAGI, per germline. The DNA for the CDR3 is TGTGCCAGCAGTTCGGGACAGGACAATGAGCAGTTCTTC. Translation: CASSSGQDNEQFF.

This clone appeared a few times. The chain couples TRBV2 to TRBJ2-7; TRBD1 matches 7 bases. Germline values: CDR1 SNHLY, CDR2 FYNNEI. Trimming took 6 bases from V and 1 from J; bases not matched to a gene: 6. The CDR3 contains 14 residues. The CDR3 region has the DNA TGTGCCAGCAGAGAGGGACAGATATCCTACGAGCAGTACTTC. Its protein product is CASREGQISYEQYF.

The V call is TRBV27, the J call TRBJ2-7; TRBD2 might be the D (7 bases). The CDR3 runs 14 residues. Germline V gene data show CDR1 as MNHEY and CDR2 as SMNVEV (reference sequence). The V and J ends lost 5 bases and 2 bases respectively, with 13 bases between them. CDR3 amino acids: CASSLGGPTYEQYF. CDR3 DNA: TGTGCCAGCAGTCTGGGGGGGCCCACCTACGAGCAGTACTTC.

The chain recombines TRBV7-8 with TRBJ1-2; D may be TRBD1 (6 bases). Trimming took 5 bases from V and 8 from J, leaving 12 bases between them. This CDR3 comprises 12 residues. Germline-derived CDR1 and CDR2 are SGHVS and FQNEAQ. CDR3 sequence: CASSQGGQGYTF. CDR3 nucleotide sequence: TGTGCCAGCAGCCAAGGGGGTCAGGGCTACACCTTC.

The gene calls are TRBV6-6 and TRBJ1-2, with D uncertain. CDR3 length: 12 amino acids. Germline CDR1 reads MNHNY; CDR2 reads SVGAGI (reference sequence). Trimming took off 5 bases at V and 5 bases at J, with 9 bases between the two ends. The CDR3 sequence is CASSDPSYGYTF. The CDR3 DNA sequence: TGTGCCAGCAGTGATCCTAGTTATGGCTACACCTTC.

This sequence joins TRBV18 and TRBJ2-3; TRBD2 is a possible D gene (5 bases). Germline V CDR1 and CDR2: KGHSH, LQKENI. The CDR3 runs 13 residues. V gave up 3 bases and J gave up 6 bases, with 10 bases separating them. The DNA of the CDR3 is TGTGCCAGCTCACCTCTTTCGGGGGATACGCAGTATTTT. This encodes CASSPLSGDTQYF.

This clone was picked up a small number of times. The V call is TRBV6-2 or TRBV6-3, the J call TRBJ2-3; TRBD2 agrees at 9 bases. The CDR3 has 18 residues. J lost 10 bases, V lost 5 bases, and 22 bases had no gene match. The V gene's germline CDR1 is MNHEY and CDR2 SVGEGT. CDR3: CASSLQPRTSDPTGAQYF. In DNA form, the CDR3 reads TGTGCCAGCAGTCTCCAACCGAGGACTAGCGACCCCACAGGGGCGCAGTATTTT.

This clone was counted once. The rearrangement joins TRBV7-8 to TRBJ1-6, with 11 bases aligning to TRBD1. The CDR3 loop spans 16 amino acids. CDR1 and CDR2 from the germline V gene are SGHVS and FQNEAQ. After removal of 5 bases from V and 9 bases from J, the junction contained 9 bases not matched to a gene. The CDR3 coding sequence is TGTGCCAGCAGCCCCGGACAGGGGGCCTTAGGTTCACCCCTCCACTTT. Its protein is CASSPGQGALGSPLHF.

The rearrangement links TRBV2 to TRBJ1-5; 8 bases align to TRBD1. Looked up from germline, CDR1 is SNHLY and CDR2 is FYNNEI. The J segment lost 7 bases and the V segment lost 6 bases, leaving 8 bases of the junction unmatched. The CDR3 extends over 14 amino acids. The CDR3 DNA reads TGTGCCAGCAGCCAGGGGGCAGGGGGGCAGCCCCAGCATTTT. Its protein is CASSQGAGGQPQHF. Looking up the rest from reference TRBV2 and TRBJ1-5 gives the full variable domain: EPEVTQTPSHQVTQMGQEVILRCVPISNHLYFYWYRQILGQKVEFLVSFYNNEISEKSEIFDDQFSVERPDGSNFTLKIRSTKLEDSAMYFCASSQGAGGQPQHFGDGTRLSIL.

For the CDR3, the DNA is TGCGCCAGCAGCCCGGGACAGCCAACAACTAATGAAAAACTGTTTTTT. Translating gives CASSPGQPTTNEKLFF. The chain joins TRBV5-1 to TRBJ1-4, with 7 nucleotides matching TRBD1. From germline, CDR1 is SGHRS and CDR2 YFSETQ. The V and J ends lost 4 bases and 0 bases, in that order; junction bases with no gene match: 6. This CDR3 region has 16 residues.

This clone was observed once. The V call is TRBV3-1 (or the pseudogene TRBV3-2), the J call TRBJ2-3, with 13 nucleotides matching TRBD2. Germline V lookup: CDR1 LGHDT, CDR2 YNNKEL (reference sequence). This CDR3 is 19 amino acids long. After removal of 6 bases from V and 6 bases from J, the junction contained 18 bases not matched to a gene. The CDR3 reads CASSTTSGLLAGGPDTQYF. The CDR3 bases are TGTGCCAGCAGTACTACATCGGGGTTACTAGCGGGGGGGCCGGATACGCAGTATTTT.

The chain's CDR3 is CATSSQENTEAFF. CDR3 coding DNA: TGTGCCACCAGCAGTCAGGAGAACACTGAAGCTTTCTTT. V is TRBV15 and J is TRBJ1-1; D not resolved. Trimming removed 3 bases at V and 1 base at J, with 6 bases between. CDR3 length: 13 amino acids. Germline V gives CDR1 LNHNV, CDR2 YYDKDF (reference sequence).

V gene TRBV19 combines with J gene TRBJ1-5, with D possibly matching TRBD1 (5 bases). Germline V gene lookup returns CDR1 LNHDA and CDR2 SQIVND (reference sequence). The CDR3 extends over 15 amino acids. V shed 4 bases and J shed 0 bases, with 10 bases lying between them. The CDR3 is CASSRTQVSNQPQHF. CDR3 coding DNA: TGTGCCAGTAGTAGGACACAAGTTAGCAATCAGCCCCAGCATTTT.

This chain connects TRBV2 to TRBJ1-2, with D unclear. Germline V gene data show CDR1 as SNHLY and CDR2 as FYNNEI. V lost 6 bases and J lost 4, with 12 bases in between. The CDR3 is made up of 13 amino acids. The CDR3 loop reads CASRHTEGYGYTF. The CDR3 bases are TGTGCCAGCAGACACACTGAGGGCTATGGCTACACCTTC.

The CDR3 nucleotides are TGTGCCAGTAGTGAGGCTCCGGGAAATTCGTTCTTC. It specifies CASSEAPGNSFF. The chain joins TRBV19 to TRBJ2-1; tentative D call: TRBD2 (5 bases). V lost 5 bases and J 15 bases, leaving 17 bases between the germline ends. There are 12 residues in the CDR3. Germline V lookup: CDR1 LNHDA, CDR2 SQIVND (reference sequence).

The V call is TRBV20-1, the J call TRBJ1-5; 7 bases match TRBD1. V shed 3 bases and J 3 bases; nucleotides not matched to a gene: 2. Germline assignment: CDR1 DFQATT and CDR2 SNEGSKA (reference sequence). CDR3 length: 13 residues. The CDR3 loop is CSASTGDNQPQHF. CDR3 DNA: TGCAGTGCTAGTACAGGGGACAATCAGCCCCAGCATTTT.

The rearrangement joins TRBV5-4 to TRBJ2-1, with TRBD1 matching over 7 bases. CDR3 length: 16 residues. Germline trimming cut 2 bases from V and 9 bases from J; bases unmatched to any gene: 14. Germline V gene data show CDR1 as SGHNT and CDR2 as YYREEE (reference sequence). CDR3 DNA sequence: TGTGCCAGCAGCTTCCCCCGAAACAGGGGATGGGCTGAGCAGTTCTTC. The encoded protein is CASSFPRNRGWAEQFF.

The V gene is TRBV19, the J gene TRBJ1-6; no clear D gene. This CDR3 region has 14 residues. Germline CDR1 reads LNHDA; CDR2 reads SQIVND (reference sequence). V dropped 5 bases and J dropped 4 bases, with 9 bases sitting between them. The chain's CDR3 is CASSYSKYNSPLHF. CDR3 DNA: TGTGCCAGTAGTTACAGCAAGTATAATTCACCCCTCCACTTT.

The V gene is TRBV19, the J gene TRBJ1-6; a weak D match, TRBD1 (5 bases). The CDR3 is 14 residues long. V was trimmed by 4 bases and J by 9 bases, leaving 13 bases between them. Looked up from germline, CDR1 is LNHDA and CDR2 is SQIVND (reference sequence). In nucleotides, the CDR3 is TGTGCCAGTAGTAAAGGTCAGGGAGGTTCACCCCTCCACTTT. It codes for CASSKGQGGSPLHF.

This sequence joins TRBV29-1 and TRBJ2-3, with 16 bases identical to TRBD2. V shed 6 bases, J shed 6 bases, and the junction held 9 bases outside the gene matches. This CDR3 has 16 residues. Germline V gene sequence: CDR1 SQVTM, CDR2 ANQGSEA. The CDR3 sequence is CSVRGVGLAGGDTQYF. DNA of the CDR3: TGCAGCGTCCGAGGTGTGGGACTAGCGGGGGGGGATACGCAGTATTTT.

The chain carries TRBV4-1 and TRBJ1-6; D might be TRBD1 (5 bases). The CDR3 has 16 residues. Germline lookup yields CDR1 MGHRA and CDR2 YSYEKL. The V gene lost 0 bases and the J gene lost 7 bases, with 13 bases spanning the gap. The CDR3, as DNA: TGCGCCAGCAGCCAAGATCGGGCAGGGTGGAATTCACCCCTCCACTTT. Encoded protein: CASSQDRAGWNSPLHF.

This clone has a handful of counts. V usage is TRBV7-8 and J usage is TRBJ2-1, with 11 bases fitting TRBD2. The junction had 22 bases not matched to a gene; V was cut back by 4 bases and J by 8 bases. Germline assignment: CDR1 SGHVS and CDR2 FQNEAQ. The length of the CDR3 is 20 residues. The CDR3 DNA reads as TGTGCCAGCAGCTCCCTCCGACTAGCGGGGTCCCTCCAATCGTTCCATGAGCAGTTCTTC. It yields the protein CASSSLRLAGSLQSFHEQFF. The variable domain in full, completed from reference TRBV7-8 and TRBJ2-1, reads GAGVSQSPRYKVAKRGQDVALRCDPISGHVSLFWYQQALGQGPEFLTYFQNEAQLDKSGLPSDRFFAERPEGSVSTLKIQRTQQEDSAVYLCASSSLRLAGSLQSFHEQFFGPGTRLTVL.

V gene TRBV11-2 combines with J gene TRBJ2-7; 7 bases map to TRBD2. V gave up 4 bases and J gave up 2 bases; unmatched junction bases: 5. The CDR3 is made up of 14 amino acids. Germline V lookup: CDR1 SGHAT, CDR2 FQNNGV. The CDR3 nucleotides read TGTGCCAGCAGCTACCACGGACTAGCCTACGAGCAGTACTTC. Its protein product is CASSYHGLAYEQYF.

In its sample, this clone was seen once. This chain connects TRBV27 to TRBJ1-5; D not resolved. With 3 bases removed from V and 0 bases from J, the gap between germline ends came to 9 bases. The CDR3 has 15 amino acids. In germline, CDR1 is MNHEY, CDR2 SMNVEV (reference sequence). CDR3 residues: CASSFRRDSNQPQHF. The CDR3 nucleotides are TGTGCCAGCAGTTTTAGGCGGGATAGCAATCAGCCCCAGCATTTT.

This clone was detected only a few times. The J gene is TRBJ1-2, the V gene TRBV19, with D perhaps TRBD1 (5 bases). V gave up 8 bases and J gave up 4 bases, with 11 bases separating them. The CDR3 spans 12 residues. In germline, CDR1 is LNHDA, CDR2 SQIVND (reference sequence). The DNA for the CDR3 is TGTGCCAGTGGGCGGGGACGCTATGGCTACACCTTC. This gives the protein CASGRGRYGYTF.

This clone was counted a few times. This rearrangement joins TRBV6-1 to TRBJ2-7, with 7 nucleotides matching TRBD1. This CDR3 region has 15 residues. The V and J ends lost 3 bases and 0 bases, in that order; junction bases with no gene match: 5. Germline V gene sequence: CDR1 MNHNS, CDR2 SASEGT. In DNA form, the CDR3 reads TGTGCCAGCAGTGACACGGGACAGATCTCCTACGAGCAGTACTTC. Protein: CASSDTGQISYEQYF.

In regard to this clone: The sample holds other DNA sequences that translate to the same CDR3. The genes are TRBV28 and TRBJ2-3, with 8 bases lining up with TRBD2. V was clipped by 3 bases and J by 0 bases; unmatched bases: 2. Per the germline V gene, CDR1 is MDHEN and CDR2 is SYDVKM. The CDR3 spans 15 residues. CDR3: CASSFERGSTDTQYF. The CDR3 bases are TGTGCCAGCAGTTTTGAGCGGGGGAGCACAGATACGCAGTATTTT.

This rearrangement joins TRBV5-1 to TRBJ1-1; a possible D gene is TRBD1 (6 bases). This CDR3 comprises 14 residues. Trimming removed 7 bases from V and 1 base from J, with 14 bases in between. In germline, CDR1 is SGHRS, CDR2 YFSETQ. The CDR3 loop reads CASAGEFWNTEAFF. DNA of the CDR3: TGCGCCAGCGCAGGGGAATTTTGGAACACTGAAGCTTTCTTT. Drawing the rest from reference TRBV5-1 and TRBJ1-1, the complete variable domain is KAGVTQTPRYLIKTRGQQVTLSCSPISGHRSVSWYQQTPGQGLQFLFEYFSETQRNKGNFPGRFSGRQFSNSRSEMNVSTLELGDSALYLCASAGEFWNTEAFFGQGTRLTVV.